Sequencing of this T cell receptor (beta chain) was carried out in a study of CD8 T cells in ankylosing spondylitis. This clonotype was found a few times. Its antigen is as yet unknown. V was shortened by 0 bases and J by 7 bases, with 10 bases between the two germline ends. CDR3 length: 14 residues. Study-wide results and limits: Apparently characteristic of ankylosing spondylitis blood was a TCR beta motif (about 8 highly homologous variants).

One entry per CDR3 protein, called by TCRdb with MiXCR from the 5' RACE reads. The sample lists about 750,000 distinct CDR3 sequences; around 17% were seen once. Sequences were obtained from blood, either unsorted or a sorted T cell fraction (not recorded which). This sequence was found in a male donor with ankylosing spondylitis. V usage is TRBV12-3 or TRBV12-4 and J usage is TRBJ2-1, with D unresolved. CDR3 sequence (DNA): TGTGCCAGCAGTTTAGCGGCTTCCGGGAATGAGCAGTTCTTC. Amino acid sequence: CASSLAASGNEQFF.